This T cell receptor beta chain originates from a study of T cell responses to AZD1222 COVID-19 vaccine (dated by TCRdb to the early 2020s). Looking at the study overall: A total of 230 to 250 trial participants underwent TCR sequencing, of whom about 210 received two doses of AZD1222 and about 25 received two doses of the MenACWY control vaccine. Enrollment into the trials was organized by age into subgroups of 18-55, 56-69 and 70-plus years, and those subgroups contained 148, 28 and 57 TCR-sequenced participants, respectively.

The CDR3 regions of human TCRbeta chains were analyzed by immunosequencing. Per the source publication's procedure: TCRs in the repertoires were compared against a reference library of SARS-CoV-2-specific TCRs that had been generated with the MIRA antigen-specificity platform. Breadth was defined as the fraction of unique TCRs that were SARS-CoV-2-associated, and depth was defined as the fraction of total T cells that were SARS-CoV-2-associated. Using the MIRA data, each spike-specific TCR was mapped to the spike region that the TCR reacts to and placed in a CD4 or CD8 class. Log10-transformed breadth and depth values were compared by one-way ANOVA with Sidak's multiple comparisons tests. TCRdb carries this immuneACCESS record with in-frame sequences only. Its versions omit some clonotypes, under half of them owing to an unresolved V gene in the studies checked, with the rest unexplained. The V and J calls and clone size are taken from that table; D and trimming were inferred from the DNA. The sample contains under 150,000 clones, roughly 93% of them found a single time. The ten biggest clones cover more than 1.5% of the sample.

The V and J ends are trimmed by 5 bases and 6 bases, leaving 26 bases between them. The CDR3 sequence holds 19 residues, the cysteine and phenylalanine included. Only the CDR3 region is kept as DNA, spanning 57 bases read in frame from base 1. From a lookup of the germline V gene, CDR1 and CDR2 are SGHVS and FQNEAQ. Worth noting for this clone: What antigen it recognizes has not been identified. Qualities for individual bases were not recorded, and no much larger clone is one base off.

Overall study outcomes, separate from this receptor: Epitopes outside the regions mutated in the B.1.351 and B.1.1.7 variants were reportedly recognized by nearly half of the unique spike-specific TCRs. After two AZD1222 doses, spike-specific TCR breadth and depth were significantly higher than at day 0 and than in MenACWY recipients. Vaccine-associated CD4 TCRs spanned the whole spike protein, with dominant responses in regions 160-218 and 743-854. Conclusions about previously exposed vaccinees are limited, since just five or six AZD1222 recipients were seropositive for SARS-CoV-2 at baseline. Participants were mostly white British and included more females than males, and it was suggested by the authors that clonal diversity may have been underestimated. No day 14 peak-response samples were available, so repertoires were characterized only after the peak T cell response. In the small 56-69-year group, the increase in depth fell short of significance, most likely because of low power.

Explained via the paper, the time point label denotes: about 28 days (+/-7) after the second vaccine dose. AZD1222 recipients with second doses at about 4 weeks or about 12 weeks were pooled, because spike-specific TCR depth and breadth did not differ between schedules. The vaccinee samples were drawn from two UK trials, COV001 and COV002, one of which was a single-blind randomized controlled phase 2/3 trial testing AZD1222 (ChAdOx1 nCoV-19) in healthy adults. For TCRbeta chain sequencing, PBMC samples from trial participants were taken at day 0 and at day 28 after the second dose. This receptor was obtained from an adult who received the AZD1222 COVID-19 vaccine. The specimen comprised peripheral blood, sampled 28 days after the second AZD1222 dose. This chain joins TRBV7-8 to TRBJ1-6, with the D gene too uncertain to name. The CDR3: CASSLTAFQAYSSNSPLHF. The DNA sequence is as follows: TGTGCCAGCAGCCTTACAGCATTCCAAGCATATTCTTCTAATTCACCCCTCCACTTT.